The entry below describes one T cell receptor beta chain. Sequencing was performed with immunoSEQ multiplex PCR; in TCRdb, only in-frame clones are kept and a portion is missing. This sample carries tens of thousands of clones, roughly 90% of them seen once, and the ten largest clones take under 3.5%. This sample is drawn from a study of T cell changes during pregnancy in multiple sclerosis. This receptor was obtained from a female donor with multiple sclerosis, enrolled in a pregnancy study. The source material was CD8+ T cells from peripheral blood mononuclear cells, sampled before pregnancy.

The CDR3 spells CASSLLAGVVAYTF. The CDR3 nucleotides read TGTGCCAGCAGTTTATTAGCGGGGGTGGTTGCCTACACCTTC. V and J are TRBV27 and TRBJ1-2; possible D gene TRBD1, 5 bases. This CDR3 contains 14 residues. In germline, CDR1 is MNHEY, CDR2 SMNVEV (reference sequence). The V and J ends lost 1 base and 10 bases respectively, with 16 bases between them.